This T cell receptor (beta chain) was found in a study of T cell responses to AZD1222 COVID-19 vaccine. Study conclusions and caveats: The breadth and depth of Spike-specific TCRs increased once two AZD1222 doses had been given.

Assay used: immunoSEQ multiplex PCR; TCRdb lists only in-frame clones, some missing. Counted here are tens of thousands of clones, approximately 83% occurring once; the ten biggest clones make up about 12%. Regarding this clone: What it recognizes is unknown.

CDR3 length equals 17 residues. Germline loops: CDR1 LGHDT, CDR2 YNNKEL (reference sequence). Deletions cut 5 bases from V and 1 base from J, with 20 bases between. The clonotype was recovered from an adult who received the AZD1222 COVID-19 vaccine. The sequencing used peripheral blood, collected 28 days after the second AZD1222 dose. The chain has TRBV3-1 (or the pseudogene TRBV3-2) and TRBJ1-1; D is uncertain. The chain's CDR3 is CASSGRPYRGRNTEAFF. Written as DNA, the CDR3 is TGTGCCAGCAGCGGAAGACCCTACAGAGGGAGGAACACTGAAGCTTTCTTT.